Listed below are T cell receptor beta chains from one sample, sequenced in a study of cytomegalovirus exposure and HLA in healthy donors. Profiled with immunoSEQ multiplex PCR; TCRdb holds only in-frame clones, not every one. The table has about 110,000 clones, around nine tenths seen once. The specimen was PBMCs. These receptors all stem from a young woman in good health and CMV-seropositive. Both conserved end residues are part of each CDR3. Each record gives: CDR3 protein, CDR3 DNA, clone size, CDR3 length, D gene, J gene, V gene. D genes are given only for firm matches. Some rows mark clone size as missing; the rest say once, few, many or name a class of expanded clone.

CDR3: CASSPRGGGYEQYF
DNA: TGTGCCAGCAGTCCCCGAGGGGGCGGCTACGAGCAGTACTTC
size: -
length: 14
D: TRBD1
J: TRBJ2-7
V: TRBV6-1

CDR3: CSTLDTGELFF
DNA: TGCAGTACTTTAGACACCGGGGAGCTGTTTTTT
size: -
length: 11
D: -
J: TRBJ2-2
V: TRBV20-1

CDR3: CATSVRGLSYEQYF
DNA: TGTGCCACCAGTGTGCGGGGGCTCTCCTACGAGCAGTACTTC
size: -
length: 14
D: -
J: TRBJ2-7
V: TRBV15

CDR3: CASSQEGRGAYEQYF
DNA: TGCGCCAGCAGCCAAGAGGGGAGGGGAGCATACGAGCAGTACTTC
size: once
length: 15
D: TRBD2
J: TRBJ2-7
V: TRBV4-1

CDR3: CASSQVLTGKMRLFF
DNA: TGCGCCAGCAGCCAGGTGCTGACAGGGAAGATGAGGCTGTTTTTT
size: once
length: 15
D: TRBD1
J: TRBJ1-4
V: TRBV4-1

CDR3: CASSLVGTVRDGYTF
DNA: TGTGCCAGCAGCTTAGTAGGGACAGTCCGGGATGGCTACACCTTC
size: -
length: 15
D: TRBD1
J: TRBJ1-2
V: TRBV7-9

CDR3: CASSRVGRSSGNQPQHF
DNA: TGTGCCAGCTCACGGGTAGGGAGAAGTTCGGGCAATCAGCCCCAGCATTTT
size: once
length: 17
D: -
J: TRBJ1-5
V: TRBV18

CDR3: CASSPRGGGGQPQHF
DNA: TGTGCCAGCAGTCCAAGGGGAGGGGGGGGTCAGCCCCAGCATTTT
size: -
length: 15
D: -
J: TRBJ1-5
V: TRBV27

CDR3: CASSLYSGELFF
DNA: TGCGCCAGCAGCTTGTATAGCGGGGAGCTGTTTTTT
size: -
length: 12
D: -
J: TRBJ2-2
V: TRBV5-1

CDR3: CASRPIAGGSNEQFF
DNA: TGTGCCAGCAGGCCGATAGCGGGAGGTTCCAATGAGCAGTTCTTC
size: -
length: 15
D: TRBD2
J: TRBJ2-1
V: TRBV5-6

CDR3: CAWSVAAGGKETQYF
DNA: TGTGCCTGGAGTGTAGCTGCAGGGGGGAAAGAGACCCAGTACTTC
size: -
length: 15
D: -
J: TRBJ2-5
V: TRBV30

CDR3: CATSRSAEVDWDEQYF
DNA: TGTGCCACCAGCAGGTCCGCTGAAGTTGACTGGGACGAGCAGTACTTC
size: -
length: 16
D: -
J: TRBJ2-7
V: TRBV15

CDR3: CASSLADSFYEKLFF
DNA: TGTGCCAGTAGTCTGGCGGACAGTTTCTATGAAAAACTGTTTTTT
size: -
length: 15
D: -
J: TRBJ1-4
V: TRBV19

CDR3: CASSYRTGGNYEQYF
DNA: TGTGCCAGCAGCTACCGGACAGGGGGTAACTACGAGCAGTACTTC
size: -
length: 15
D: TRBD1
J: TRBJ2-7
V: TRBV5-5

CDR3: CASSVEWTSNEQFF
DNA: TGTGCCAGCAGCGTAGAGTGGACTAGCAATGAGCAGTTCTTC
size: -
length: 14
D: TRBD2
J: TRBJ2-1
V: TRBV9

CDR3: CASSSPAGGKGNIQYF
DNA: TGTGCCAGCAGCTCCCCCGCCGGGGGGAAGGGAAACATTCAGTACTTC
size: once
length: 16
D: TRBD2
J: TRBJ2-4
V: TRBV13

CDR3: CAWTDTTEAFF
DNA: TGTGCCTGGACGGACACCACTGAAGCTTTCTTT
size: -
length: 11
D: -
J: TRBJ1-1
V: TRBV30

CDR3: CASSHQTSGGQETQYF
DNA: TGTGCCAGCAGCCACCAGACTAGCGGGGGCCAAGAGACCCAGTACTTC
size: -
length: 16
D: TRBD2
J: TRBJ2-5
V: TRBV7-9

CDR3: CASRPLGRGEQYF
DNA: TGTGCCAGCCGCCCTCTGGGGAGGGGCGAGCAGTACTTC
size: few
length: 13
D: TRBD2
J: TRBJ2-7
V: TRBV27

CDR3: CASSPGLFSTGELFF
DNA: TGTGCCAGCAGCCCGGGACTTTTTAGCACCGGGGAGCTGTTTTTT
size: -
length: 15
D: -
J: TRBJ2-2
V: TRBV7-9

CDR3: CASSESRQGHGYTF
DNA: TGTGCCAGCAGTGAATCCCGACAGGGACATGGCTACACCTTC
size: -
length: 14
D: TRBD1
J: TRBJ1-2
V: TRBV2

CDR3: CASTLQGNTEAFF
DNA: TGTGCCAGCACCCTACAGGGGAACACTGAAGCTTTCTTT
size: -
length: 13
D: -
J: TRBJ1-1
V: TRBV28

CDR3: CASIGDRYSEKLFF
DNA: TGTGCCAGCATAGGGGACAGGTATTCTGAAAAACTGTTTTTT
size: -
length: 14
D: TRBD1
J: TRBJ1-4
V: TRBV27

CDR3: CASSLVAGGSYNEQFF
DNA: TGTGCCAGCAGCTTAGTGGCGGGAGGATCCTACAATGAGCAGTTCTTC
size: -
length: 16
D: TRBD2
J: TRBJ2-1
V: TRBV11-2

CDR3: CASSEVRGGGETQYF
DNA: TGTGCCAGCAGTGAAGTTCGGGGGGGAGGGGAGACCCAGTACTTC
size: -
length: 15
D: TRBD2
J: TRBJ2-5
V: TRBV2

CDR3: CASSLAPTYNEQFF
DNA: TGTGCCAGCAGCTTAGCCCCTACGTACAATGAGCAGTTCTTC
size: -
length: 14
D: -
J: TRBJ2-1
V: TRBV7-3

CDR3: CASASGTNTGELFF
DNA: TGTGCCAGCGCTAGCGGGACGAACACCGGGGAGCTGTTTTTT
size: -
length: 14
D: TRBD2
J: TRBJ2-2
V: TRBV9

CDR3: CASSLVVAGGPGTGELFF
DNA: TGTGCCAGCAGTTTAGTGGTAGCGGGAGGGCCGGGCACCGGGGAGCTGTTTTTT
size: -
length: 18
D: TRBD2
J: TRBJ2-2
V: TRBV27

CDR3: CASSTGSNTGELFF
DNA: TGTGCCAGCAGCACTGGTTCGAACACCGGGGAGCTGTTTTTT
size: -
length: 14
D: -
J: TRBJ2-2
V: TRBV9

CDR3: CASSGWTGRYQETQYF
DNA: TGTGCCAGCAGCGGATGGACAGGCCGGTACCAAGAGACCCAGTACTTC
size: -
length: 16
D: TRBD1
J: TRBJ2-5
V: TRBV7-6

CDR3: CASSSIAGSYNEQFF
DNA: TGTGCCAGCAGCTCGATAGCGGGGTCCTACAATGAGCAGTTCTTC
size: -
length: 15
D: TRBD2
J: TRBJ2-1
V: TRBV11-2

CDR3: CASSVSSYEQYF
DNA: TGTGCCAGCAGTGTATCCTCCTACGAGCAGTACTTC
size: -
length: 12
D: -
J: TRBJ2-7
V: TRBV2

CDR3: CASSRRGLAGVNTGELFF
DNA: TGTGCCAGCAGCCGCCGGGGACTAGCGGGCGTGAACACCGGGGAGCTGTTTTTT
size: -
length: 18
D: TRBD2
J: TRBJ2-2
V: TRBV2

CDR3: CASSFKGLGGYEQYF
DNA: TGTGCCAGCAGCTTCAAGGGATTAGGAGGGTACGAGCAGTACTTC
size: -
length: 15
D: -
J: TRBJ2-7
V: TRBV7-2

CDR3: CASSRTSGDYNEQFF
DNA: TGTGCCAGCAGCCGGACTAGCGGGGACTACAATGAGCAGTTCTTC
size: -
length: 15
D: TRBD2
J: TRBJ2-1
V: TRBV7-3

CDR3: CASSFEQGLGNTIYF
DNA: TGTGCCAGCAGCTTCGAACAGGGGTTAGGAAACACCATATATTTT
size: -
length: 15
D: TRBD1
J: TRBJ1-3
V: TRBV5-6

CDR3: CASSLGPGAEAFF
DNA: TGTGCCAGCAGCTTAGGCCCGGGGGCTGAAGCTTTCTTT
size: -
length: 13
D: -
J: TRBJ1-1
V: TRBV7-3

CDR3: CASSLAGQGHYF
DNA: TGTGCCAGCAGCTTAGCTGGGCAGGGTCACTACTTC
size: once
length: 12
D: -
J: TRBJ2-5
V: TRBV7-6

CDR3: CASSLTGMNTEAFF
DNA: TGCGCCAGCAGCTTGACAGGGATGAACACTGAAGCTTTCTTT
size: -
length: 14
D: -
J: TRBJ1-1
V: TRBV5-1

CDR3: CATRTRLHEQYF
DNA: TGTGCCACACGGACTCGCTTGCACGAGCAGTACTTC
size: few
length: 12
D: -
J: TRBJ2-7
V: TRBV28

CDR3: CASLLGANYGYTF
DNA: TGTGCCAGTCTCCTGGGCGCTAACTATGGCTACACCTTC
size: -
length: 13
D: -
J: TRBJ1-2
V: TRBV28

CDR3: CASSLAGGPRDTQYF
DNA: TGTGCCAGCAGCTTAGCGGGGGGGCCCAGGGATACGCAGTATTTT
size: -
length: 15
D: -
J: TRBJ2-3
V: TRBV7-2

CDR3: CASTYKRVMNTEAFF
DNA: TGTGCCAGCACCTATAAGCGGGTCATGAACACTGAAGCTTTCTTT
size: once
length: 15
D: -
J: TRBJ1-1
V: TRBV28

CDR3: CASSRGGEDRYF
DNA: TGTGCCAGCAGTCGGGGGGGGGAAGATAGGTACTTC
size: -
length: 12
D: TRBD2
J: TRBJ2-7
V: TRBV6-5

CDR3: CATSSRDRGRLAKNIQYF
DNA: TGTGCCACCAGCTCCCGGGACAGGGGGCGACTAGCCAAAAACATTCAGTACTTC
size: -
length: 18
D: TRBD1
J: TRBJ2-4
V: TRBV15

CDR3: CASGKQGIGYEQYF
DNA: TGTGCCAGTGGAAAACAGGGGATCGGCTACGAGCAGTACTTC
size: -
length: 14
D: TRBD1
J: TRBJ2-7
V: TRBV19

CDR3: CAIPSRDEKLFF
DNA: TGTGCCATCCCCTCACGGGATGAAAAACTGTTTTTT
size: -
length: 12
D: -
J: TRBJ1-4
V: TRBV7-9

CDR3: CASSFSGLETGELFF
DNA: TGCGCCAGCAGCTTTTCGGGACTCGAGACCGGGGAGCTGTTTTTT
size: -
length: 15
D: -
J: TRBJ2-2
V: TRBV5-1